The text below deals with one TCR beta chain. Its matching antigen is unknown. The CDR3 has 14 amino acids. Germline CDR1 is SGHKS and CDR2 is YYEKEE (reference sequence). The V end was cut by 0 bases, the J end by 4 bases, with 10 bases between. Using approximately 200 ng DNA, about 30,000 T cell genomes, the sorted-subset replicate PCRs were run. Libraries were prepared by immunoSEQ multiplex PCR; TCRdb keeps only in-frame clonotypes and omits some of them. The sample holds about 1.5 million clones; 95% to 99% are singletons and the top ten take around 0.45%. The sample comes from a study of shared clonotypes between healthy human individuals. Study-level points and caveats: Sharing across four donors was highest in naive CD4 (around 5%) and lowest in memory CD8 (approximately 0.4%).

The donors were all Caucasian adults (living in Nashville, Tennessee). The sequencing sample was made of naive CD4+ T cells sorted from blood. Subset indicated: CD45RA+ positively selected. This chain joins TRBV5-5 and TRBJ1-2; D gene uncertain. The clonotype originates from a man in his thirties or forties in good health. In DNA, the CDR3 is TGTGCCAGCAGCTTGGGGCCCAGAACCTATGGCTACACCTTC. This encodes CASSLGPRTYGYTF.